Listed here are 32 T cell receptor beta chains from one sample, sequenced in a study of CD39 and CD103 CD8 tumor-infiltrating T cells. The protocol was immunoSEQ multiplex PCR, while the TCRdb copy is restricted to in-frame clones and leaves out a portion. The table lists under 20,000 clones, approximately 90% of them singletons, with about 4.5% in the top ten. The specimen was CD8+ T cells sorted from blood. Subset here: total memory CD8 T cells (CD45RA-CCR7+/-) from blood or uninvolved lymph node. These receptors all come from a human donor with head and neck squamous cell carcinoma.

The chain is built from TRBV4-1 and TRBJ1-2; a possible D gene is TRBD1 (6 bases). The CDR3 contains 21 residues. Trimming left V 0 bases short and J 3 bases short, with 29 bases between. Germline CDR1 reads MGHRA; CDR2 reads YSYEKL. This CDR3 is CASSQDFPLPRTGSLDYGYTF. CDR3 nucleotide sequence: TGCGCCAGCAGCCAAGATTTCCCGCTGCCCCGAACAGGGTCTCTTGACTATGGCTACACCTTC.

This clone was detected once. The chain joins TRBV6-1 to TRBJ2-2, with D perhaps matching TRBD1 (5 bases). Germline CDR1 and CDR2: MNHNS and SASEGT. This CDR3 is 14 amino acids long. Trimming cost V 7 bases and J 0 bases, with 9 bases left between them. The chain's CDR3 is CASKADTNTGELFF. The CDR3 DNA follows: TGTGCCAGCAAGGCGGACACGAACACCGGGGAGCTGTTTTTT.

This chain uses TRBV7-2 with TRBJ2-1; TRBD1 aligns across 12 bases. The J segment lost 2 bases and the V segment lost 5 bases, leaving 10 bases of the junction unmatched. Germline V gives CDR1 SGHTA, CDR2 FQGNSA. There are 18 residues in the CDR3. CDR3 sequence reads: CASSGDRGLSGTYNEQFF. Written as DNA, the CDR3 is TGTGCCAGCAGCGGGGACAGGGGGCTCTCGGGGACCTACAATGAGCAGTTCTTC. The complete variable domain, with remaining parts taken from reference TRBV7-2 and TRBJ2-1, reads GAGVSQSPSNKVTEKGKDVELRCDPISGHTALYWYRQSLGQGLEFLIYFQGNSAPDKSGLPSDRFSAERTGGSVSTLTIQRTQQEDSAVYLCASSGDRGLSGTYNEQFFGPGTRLTVL.

The rearrangement joins TRBV30 to TRBJ1-5, with unresolved D. Trimming took off 0 bases at V and 0 bases at J, with 9 bases between the two ends. CDR3 length: 15 amino acids. CDR1 and CDR2 (germline): GTSNPN, SVGIG (reference sequence). The CDR3 loop is CAWSVGGLSNQPQHF. In DNA form, the CDR3 reads TGTGCCTGGAGTGTAGGTGGCCTTAGCAATCAGCCCCAGCATTTT.

This chain joins TRBV5-5 and TRBJ2-7; 8 bases align to TRBD2. The CDR3 totals 13 residues. The germline V gene has CDR1 SGHKS and CDR2 YYEKEE (reference sequence). Trimming took 4 bases from V and 3 from J; bases not matched to a gene: 3. The CDR3 here is CASSPGGGYEQYF. The CDR3 nucleotides read TGTGCCAGCAGCCCGGGGGGGGGCTACGAGCAGTACTTC.

The chain recombines TRBV27 with TRBJ1-6; tentatively, D is TRBD1 (6 bases). The V end was cut by 7 bases, the J end by 9 bases, with 19 bases between. CDR1 and CDR2 (germline): MNHEY, SMNVEV (reference sequence). This CDR3 contains 15 residues. The CDR3, as DNA: TGTGCCAGCACTTCATGGACAGCCAGTGCTTCACCCCTCCACTTT. Translated, it gives CASTSWTASASPLHF.

The chain is built from TRBV7-9 and TRBJ1-4; D is undetermined. The germline CDR1 and CDR2 sequences are SEHNR and FQNEAQ (reference sequence). Trimming stripped 3 bases from V and 0 bases from J, with 14 bases between. The CDR3 is 17 amino acids. The CDR3 is CASSFEDGDATNEKLFF. The DNA of the CDR3 is TGTGCCAGCAGCTTCGAGGACGGGGATGCAACTAATGAAAAACTGTTTTTT.

The V gene is TRBV7-9, the J gene TRBJ2-1; 8 nucleotides match TRBD2. CDR1 is SEHNR, CDR2 FQNEAQ, per germline (reference sequence). V lost 5 bases to trimming and J lost 8 bases; unmatched junction nucleotides: 17. CDR3 length equals 17 residues. The CDR3 loop is CASSPGVSGGPFDEQFF. The CDR3 bases are TGTGCCAGCAGCCCGGGGGTGAGCGGGGGCCCTTTCGATGAGCAGTTCTTC.

V is TRBV29-1 and J is TRBJ1-1; possibly TRBD1 for D (5 bases). Germline V CDR1 and CDR2: SQVTM, ANQGSEA. V lost 2 bases to trimming and J lost 4 bases, with 17 bases between them. CDR3 length: 15 residues. The DNA for the CDR3 is TGCAGCGTTGAATTCTCGGGGGTCGGGGGCACTGAAGCTTTCTTT. Translated: CSVEFSGVGGTEAFF.

The rearrangement links TRBV6-1 to TRBJ2-7, with D possibly TRBD1 on 6 matching bases. The V end was cut by 8 bases, the J end by 3 bases, with 17 bases between. The CDR3 runs to 14 residues. Germline V gene data show CDR1 as MNHNS and CDR2 as SASEGT. As DNA, the CDR3 is TGTGCCAGCGAACAGGGTATTCTTTTCTACGAGCAGTACTTC. This gives the protein CASEQGILFYEQYF.

The rearrangement links TRBV4-2 to TRBJ2-7; a possible D gene is TRBD1 (5 bases). The CDR3 runs 13 residues. Looked up from germline, CDR1 is LGHNA and CDR2 is YNFKEQ. Trimming shortened V by 0 bases and J by 5 bases, and 8 bases separated the two germline ends. The CDR3 here is CASSQERGNEQYF. In DNA, the CDR3 is TGTGCCAGCAGCCAAGAAAGGGGAAACGAGCAGTACTTC.

In its sample, this clone was seen once. The rearrangement uses TRBV2 and TRBJ1-5; D gene unclear. This CDR3 is 15 amino acids long. Germline CDR1 and CDR2: SNHLY and FYNNEI. Trimming stripped 9 bases from V and 1 base from J, with 16 bases between. CDR3 amino acids: CASVVGKLSNQPQHF. The CDR3 DNA sequence: TGTGCCAGTGTAGTCGGGAAGCTCAGCAATCAGCCCCAGCATTTT. The complete variable domain, with remaining parts taken from reference TRBV2 and TRBJ1-5, reads EPEVTQTPSHQVTQMGQEVILRCVPISNHLYFYWYRQILGQKVEFLVSFYNNEISEKSEIFDDQFSVERPDGSNFTLKIRSTKLEDSAMYFCASVVGKLSNQPQHFGDGTRLSIL.

This clone was counted a single time. CDR3 region: CASIDTGTSGYNEQFF. The CDR3 coding sequence is TGTGCCAGTATCGACACCGGGACTAGCGGCTACAATGAGCAGTTCTTC. The chain is built from TRBV19 and TRBJ2-1, with 11 bases aligning to TRBD2. CDR3 length equals 16 residues. The germline CDR1 and CDR2 sequences are LNHDA and SQIVND (reference sequence). Losses at the gene ends were 7 bases for V and 3 bases for J; bases not matched to a gene: 8.

This clone occurred a few times. This CDR3 is CASSDSGTVNSPLHF. CDR3 DNA sequence: TGTGCCAGCAGTGATTCCGGGACAGTCAATTCACCCCTCCACTTT. The chain combines TRBV2 with TRBJ1-6; 7 nucleotides agree with TRBD1. Trimming took 3 bases from V and 7 from J; bases not matched to a gene: 6. This CDR3 contains 15 residues. Germline values: CDR1 SNHLY, CDR2 FYNNEI.

The chain links TRBV4-1 to TRBJ2-1; D remains unclear. Deletions cut 1 base from V and 4 bases from J, with 5 bases between. The CDR3 is 13 residues long. Germline CDR1 reads MGHRA; CDR2 reads YSYEKL. CDR3 sequence (DNA): TGCGCCAGCAGCCAAGCACTGTACAATGAGCAGTTCTTC. Protein product: CASSQALYNEQFF.

This rearrangement joins TRBV19 to TRBJ1-5; the D gene is possibly TRBD1 (5 bases). CDR1 and CDR2 (germline): LNHDA, SQIVND (reference sequence). V dropped 2 bases and J dropped 2 bases, with 10 bases sitting between them. This CDR3 is 15 amino acids long. This CDR3 is CASSINGAGNQPQHF. CDR3 in DNA: TGTGCCAGTAGTATAAATGGGGCTGGCAATCAGCCCCAGCATTTT.

The J gene is TRBJ1-4, the V gene TRBV11-2; tentative D call: TRBD1 (6 bases). The germline V gene has CDR1 SGHAT and CDR2 FQNNGV. V was clipped by 5 bases and J by 6 bases, with 16 bases between them. The CDR3 is 15 residues long. In nucleotides, the CDR3 is TGTGCCAGCAGCCATCAAACAGGGTTGGATGAAAAACTGTTTTTT. It translates to CASSHQTGLDEKLFF.

The V gene is TRBV4-1, the J gene TRBJ1-5, with 9 bases matching TRBD1. This CDR3 contains 17 residues. CDR1 is MGHRA, CDR2 YSYEKL, per germline. Trimming at V came to 0 bases and at J to 7 bases, leaving 10 bases not matched to a gene. In DNA, the CDR3 is TGCGCCAGCAGCCAAGATCCGGGACAGGGAACGGGACAGCCCCAGCATTTT. Encoded protein: CASSQDPGQGTGQPQHF.

The chain employs TRBV25-1 and TRBJ2-2; D call uncertain. CDR1 is MGHDK, CDR2 SYGVNS, per germline. The length of the CDR3 is 12 residues. V gave up 2 bases and J gave up 8 bases, with 6 bases separating them. DNA of the CDR3: TGTGCCAGCAGTGAACCGACAGGGGAGCTGTTTTTT. Encoded protein: CASSEPTGELFF. The full variable domain, in which reference TRBV25-1 and TRBJ2-2 provide the parts outside the CDR3, is EADIYQTPRYLVIGTGKKITLECSQTMGHDKMYWYQQDPGMELHLIHYSYGVNSTEKGDLSSESTVSRIRTEHFPLTLESARPSHTSQYLCASSEPTGELFFGEGSRLTVL.

This chain connects TRBV2 to TRBJ2-4; TRBD1 might be the D (6 bases). This CDR3 has 14 amino acids. Between the trimmed V and J ends, which lost 1 base and 6 bases, there was a span of 10 bases. Per germline, CDR1 SNHLY and CDR2 FYNNEI. CDR3 loop: CASSEGQELNIQYF. As DNA, the CDR3 is TGTGCCAGCAGTGAAGGACAGGAACTAAACATTCAGTACTTC.

The chain joins TRBV27 to TRBJ2-1; the match to TRBD1 covers 8 bases. The CDR3 extends over 15 amino acids. Trimming took 10 bases from V and 3 from J; bases not matched to a gene: 11. Germline-derived CDR1 and CDR2 are MNHEY and SMNVEV (reference sequence). The CDR3 DNA sequence: TGTGCCACCAACCCCCAGGGGGCCATCTACAATGAGCAGTTCTTC. Translating gives CATNPQGAIYNEQFF.

The rearrangement joins TRBV7-2 to TRBJ1-2, with unresolved D. V lost 5 bases, J lost 10 bases, and 17 bases lay in between. Germline lookup yields CDR1 SGHTA and CDR2 FQGNSA. This CDR3 comprises 13 residues. CDR3 in DNA: TGTGCCAGCAGCGCAGGCCGTTACGCCTTCTACACCTTC. Its protein is CASSAGRYAFYTF.

This rearrangement joins TRBV7-6 to TRBJ1-1; TRBD1 matches at 9 bases. Trimming took 4 bases from V and 4 from J; bases not matched to a gene: 7. CDR1 and CDR2 from the germline V gene are SGHVS and FNYEAQ. This CDR3 is built from 15 residues. The CDR3 region has the DNA TGTGCCAGCAGCTATATGGGACAGGGTCGCACTGAAGCTTTCTTT. Protein sequence: CASSYMGQGRTEAFF.

This chain joins TRBV4-1 and TRBJ2-3, with a weak D call TRBD2 (6 bases). The CDR3 runs 16 residues. Germline-derived CDR1 and CDR2 are MGHRA and YSYEKL. With 0 bases removed from V and 0 bases from J, the gap between germline ends came to 10 bases. The CDR3 bases are TGCGCCAGCAGCCAAGAGGCGGGGATAAGCACAGATACGCAGTATTTT. Translating gives CASSQEAGISTDTQYF.

The CDR3 nucleotides are TGTGCCAGCACGGGGACAGGGGGCGTTGAGCAGTACTTC. Its translation is CASTGTGGVEQYF. The rearrangement links TRBV27 to TRBJ2-7; 12 bases fit TRBD1. V was pared by 7 bases and J by 7 bases, with 5 bases of the junction left unmatched. The germline gives CDR1 MNHEY, CDR2 SMNVEV (reference sequence). CDR3 length: 13 amino acids.

This rearrangement joins TRBV9 to TRBJ1-2, with D unclear. Germline loops: CDR1 SGDLS, CDR2 YYNGEE. The germline V and J ends were trimmed by 0 bases and 6 bases, with 6 bases remaining between them. The CDR3 runs to 12 residues. CDR3 residues: CASSVVGNGYTF. CDR3 sequence (DNA): TGTGCCAGCAGCGTAGTTGGGAATGGCTACACCTTC.

CDR3 coding DNA: TGTGCCAGCAGCTTAGCGTGGGCTAGCAGGCTCCAAGAGACCCAGTACTTC. This gives the protein CASSLAWASRLQETQYF. This chain connects TRBV7-8 to TRBJ2-5, with D tentatively TRBD2 (5 bases). Germline loops: CDR1 SGHVS, CDR2 FQNEAQ. The V gene lost 0 bases and the J gene lost 1 base, with 15 bases spanning the gap. The CDR3 consists of 17 residues.

V and J are TRBV19 and TRBJ1-1; D perhaps matches TRBD1 (6 bases). The CDR3 has 14 amino acids. Trimming removed 3 bases at V and 4 bases at J, with 12 bases between. Germline lookup yields CDR1 LNHDA and CDR2 SQIVND (reference sequence). The CDR3 DNA follows: TGTGCCAGTAGTATTTCAGGGGTGGTCACTGAAGCTTTCTTT. It specifies CASSISGVVTEAFF.

This chain joins TRBV19 and TRBJ1-1; no clear D gene. Per germline, CDR1 LNHDA and CDR2 SQIVND (reference sequence). Trimming stripped 5 bases from V and 1 base from J, with 5 bases between. The CDR3 sequence is 12 residues long. CDR3 nucleotides: TGTGCCAGTAGTTATACGAACACTGAAGCTTTCTTT. It is translated as CASSYTNTEAFF.

The gene calls are TRBV2 and TRBJ1-6, with 10 bases matching TRBD1. The CDR3 extends over 14 amino acids. V dropped 7 bases and J dropped 5; count of bases not matched to a gene: 2. Germline V gene lookup returns CDR1 SNHLY and CDR2 FYNNEI. The chain's CDR3 is CASNGTGDNSPLHF. The CDR3 DNA follows: TGTGCCAGCAACGGGACAGGGGATAATTCACCCCTCCACTTT.

This clone showed up just a few times. The chain uses TRBV6-5 and TRBJ1-6; D may be TRBD1 (5 bases). Trimming pared 3 bases from V and 7 bases from J, leaving 13 bases between. In germline, CDR1 is MNHEY, CDR2 SVGAGI. CDR3 length: 15 amino acids. The CDR3 DNA sequence: TGTGCCAGCAGTTATGGGACCGAGGGCAATTCACCCCTCCACTTT. Translated, it gives CASSYGTEGNSPLHF.

This clone was detected once. V usage is TRBV5-1 and J usage is TRBJ1-2; no definite D call. The V end lost 5 bases, the J end lost 6 bases, and 23 bases lay between the germline ends. This CDR3 contains 16 residues. Germline-derived CDR1 and CDR2 are SGHRS and YFSETQ. The CDR3 bases are TGCGCCAGCAGGGCCGACTACAGCTACTCTTTCCATGGCTACACCTTC. This translates into CASRADYSYSFHGYTF. Drawing the rest from reference TRBV5-1 and TRBJ1-2, the complete variable domain is KAGVTQTPRYLIKTRGQQVTLSCSPISGHRSVSWYQQTPGQGLQFLFEYFSETQRNKGNFPGRFSGRQFSNSRSEMNVSTLELGDSALYLCASRADYSYSFHGYTFGSGTRLTVV.